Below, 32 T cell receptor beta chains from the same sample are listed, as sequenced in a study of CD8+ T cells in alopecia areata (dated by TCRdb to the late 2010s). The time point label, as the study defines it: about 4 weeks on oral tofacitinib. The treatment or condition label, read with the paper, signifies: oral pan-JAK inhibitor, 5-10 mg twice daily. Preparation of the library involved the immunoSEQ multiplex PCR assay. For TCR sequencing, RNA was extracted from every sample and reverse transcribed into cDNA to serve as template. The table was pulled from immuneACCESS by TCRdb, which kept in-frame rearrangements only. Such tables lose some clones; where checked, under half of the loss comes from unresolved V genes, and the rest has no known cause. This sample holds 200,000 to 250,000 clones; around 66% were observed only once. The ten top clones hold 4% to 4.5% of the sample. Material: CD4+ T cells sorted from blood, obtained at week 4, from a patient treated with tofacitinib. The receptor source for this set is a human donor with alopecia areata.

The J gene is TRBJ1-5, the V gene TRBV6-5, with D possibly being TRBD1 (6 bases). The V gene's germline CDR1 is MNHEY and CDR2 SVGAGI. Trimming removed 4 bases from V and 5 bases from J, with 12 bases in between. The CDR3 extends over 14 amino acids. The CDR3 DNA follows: TGTGCCAGCAGTTCAACAGGGTCTGATCAGCCCCAGCATTTT. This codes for CASSSTGSDQPQHF.

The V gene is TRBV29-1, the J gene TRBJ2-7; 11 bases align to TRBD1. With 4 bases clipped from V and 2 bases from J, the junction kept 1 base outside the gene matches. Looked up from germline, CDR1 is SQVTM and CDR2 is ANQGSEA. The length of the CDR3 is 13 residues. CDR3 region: CSVGGQGAYEQYF. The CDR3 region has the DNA TGCAGCGTTGGGGGACAGGGGGCCTACGAGCAGTACTTC.

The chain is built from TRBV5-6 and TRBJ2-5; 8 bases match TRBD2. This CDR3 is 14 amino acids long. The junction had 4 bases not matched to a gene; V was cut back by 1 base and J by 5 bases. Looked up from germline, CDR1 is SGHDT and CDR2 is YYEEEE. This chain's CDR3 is CASSLFRGGETQYF. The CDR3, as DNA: TGTGCCAGCAGCTTGTTCCGGGGGGGTGAGACCCAGTACTTC.

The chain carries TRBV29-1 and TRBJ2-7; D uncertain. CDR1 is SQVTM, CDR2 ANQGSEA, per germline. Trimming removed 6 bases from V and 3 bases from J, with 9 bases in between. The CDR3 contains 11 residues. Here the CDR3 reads CSVGHGYEQYF. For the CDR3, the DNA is TGCAGCGTCGGGCACGGCTACGAGCAGTACTTC.

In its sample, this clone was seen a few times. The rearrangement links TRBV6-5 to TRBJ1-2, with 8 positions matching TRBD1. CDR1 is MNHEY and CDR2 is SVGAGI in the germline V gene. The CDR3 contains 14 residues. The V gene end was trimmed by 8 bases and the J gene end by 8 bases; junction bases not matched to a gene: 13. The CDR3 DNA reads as TGTGCCAGCCTCCCCGGGCAGGGGGCGCGAGGCTACACCTTC. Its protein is CASLPGQGARGYTF.

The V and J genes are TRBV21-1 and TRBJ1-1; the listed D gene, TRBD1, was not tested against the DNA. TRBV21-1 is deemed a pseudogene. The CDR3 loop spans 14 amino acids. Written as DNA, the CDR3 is TGTGCCAGCATTTGCACAGGGCTCAGGACTGAAGCTTTCTTT. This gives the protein CASICTGLRTEAFF.

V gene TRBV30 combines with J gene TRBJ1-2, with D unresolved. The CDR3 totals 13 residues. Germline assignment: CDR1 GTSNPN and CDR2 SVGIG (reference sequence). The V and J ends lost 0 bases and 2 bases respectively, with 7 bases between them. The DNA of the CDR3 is TGTGCCTGGAGTGTATCCCCGAACTATGGCTACACCTTC. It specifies CAWSVSPNYGYTF. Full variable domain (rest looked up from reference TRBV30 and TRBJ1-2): SQTIHQWPATLVQPVGSPLSLECTVEGTSNPNLYWYRQAAGRGLQLLFYSVGIGQISSEVPQNLSASRPQDRQFILSSKKLLLSDSGFYLCAWSVSPNYGYTFGSGTRLTVV.

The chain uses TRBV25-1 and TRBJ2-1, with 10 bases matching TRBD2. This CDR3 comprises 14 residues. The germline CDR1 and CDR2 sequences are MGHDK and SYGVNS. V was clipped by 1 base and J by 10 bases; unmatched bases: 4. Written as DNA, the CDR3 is TGTGCCAGCAGTGAATTAACTAGCGGGGTAGAGCAGTTCTTC. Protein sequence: CASSELTSGVEQFF.

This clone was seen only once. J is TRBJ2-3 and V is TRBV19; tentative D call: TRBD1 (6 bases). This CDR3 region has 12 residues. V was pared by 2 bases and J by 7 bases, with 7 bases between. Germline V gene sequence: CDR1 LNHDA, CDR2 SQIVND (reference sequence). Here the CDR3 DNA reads TGTGCCAGTAGTATACAGGGGAATACGCAGTATTTT. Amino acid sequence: CASSIQGNTQYF.

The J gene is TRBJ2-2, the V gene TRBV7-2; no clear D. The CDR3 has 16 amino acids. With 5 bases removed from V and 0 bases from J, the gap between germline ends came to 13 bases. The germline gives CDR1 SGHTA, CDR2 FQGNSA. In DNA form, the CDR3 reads TGTGCCAGCAGCCCCTCCGCACATACGAACACCGGGGAGCTGTTTTTT. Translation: CASSPSAHTNTGELFF. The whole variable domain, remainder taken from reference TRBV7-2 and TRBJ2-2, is GAGVSQSPSNKVTEKGKDVELRCDPISGHTALYWYRQSLGQGLEFLIYFQGNSAPDKSGLPSDRFSAERTGGSVSTLTIQRTQQEDSAVYLCASSPSAHTNTGELFFGEGSRLTVL.

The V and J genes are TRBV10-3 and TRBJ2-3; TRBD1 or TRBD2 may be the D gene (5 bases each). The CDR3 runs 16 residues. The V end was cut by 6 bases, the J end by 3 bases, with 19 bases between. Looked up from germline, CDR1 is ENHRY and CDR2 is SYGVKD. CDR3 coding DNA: TGTGCCATCAGCCCCATCCCATCAGGGAGAACAGATACGCAGTATTTT. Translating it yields CAISPIPSGRTDTQYF.

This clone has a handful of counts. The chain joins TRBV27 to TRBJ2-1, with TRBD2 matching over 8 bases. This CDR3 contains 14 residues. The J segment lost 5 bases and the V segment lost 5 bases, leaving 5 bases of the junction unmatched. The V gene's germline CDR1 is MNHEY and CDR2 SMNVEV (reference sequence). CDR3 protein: CASSGGGGNNEQFF. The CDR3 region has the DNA TGTGCCAGCAGTGGGGGCGGGGGGAACAATGAGCAGTTCTTC.

The DNA of the CDR3 is TGTGCCAGCAGCTCGAAGACAGGTGCGCACACTGAAGCTTTCTTT. Its translation is CASSSKTGAHTEAFF. The chain has TRBV7-2 and TRBJ1-1, with D possibly TRBD1 on 6 matching bases. CDR1 and CDR2 (germline): SGHTA, FQGNSA. There are 15 residues in the CDR3. Trimming stripped 4 bases from V and 3 bases from J, with 15 bases between. Combining the CDR3 with reference TRBV7-2 and TRBJ1-1 gives the whole variable domain GAGVSQSPSNKVTEKGKDVELRCDPISGHTALYWYRQSLGQGLEFLIYFQGNSAPDKSGLPSDRFSAERTGGSVSTLTIQRTQQEDSAVYLCASSSKTGAHTEAFFGQGTRLTVV.

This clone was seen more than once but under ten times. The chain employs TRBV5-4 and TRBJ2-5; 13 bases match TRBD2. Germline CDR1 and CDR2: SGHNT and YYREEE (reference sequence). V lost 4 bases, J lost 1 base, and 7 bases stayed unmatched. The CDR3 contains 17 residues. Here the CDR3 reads CASSLRLAGGSQETQYF. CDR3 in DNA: TGTGCCAGCAGCCTTCGACTAGCGGGGGGTTCCCAAGAGACCCAGTACTTC.

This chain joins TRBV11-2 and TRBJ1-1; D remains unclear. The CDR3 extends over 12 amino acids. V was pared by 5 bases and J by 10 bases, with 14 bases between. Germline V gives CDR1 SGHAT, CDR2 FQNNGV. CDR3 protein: CASSLRGGRAFF. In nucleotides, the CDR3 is TGTGCCAGCAGCCTACGAGGAGGAAGAGCTTTCTTT.

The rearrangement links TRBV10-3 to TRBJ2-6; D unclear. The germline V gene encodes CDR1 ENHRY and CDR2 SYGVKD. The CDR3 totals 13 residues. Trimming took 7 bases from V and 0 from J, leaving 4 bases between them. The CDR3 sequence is CAIKDSGANVLTF. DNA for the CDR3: TGTGCCATCAAGGACTCTGGGGCCAACGTCCTGACTTTC.

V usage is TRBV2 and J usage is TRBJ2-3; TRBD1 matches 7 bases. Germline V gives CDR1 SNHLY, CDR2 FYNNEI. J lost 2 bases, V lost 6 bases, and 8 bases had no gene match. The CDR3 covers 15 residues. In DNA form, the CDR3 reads TGTGCCAGCAGACCAGGGGGTAGTCCCACAGATACGCAGTATTTT. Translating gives CASRPGGSPTDTQYF.

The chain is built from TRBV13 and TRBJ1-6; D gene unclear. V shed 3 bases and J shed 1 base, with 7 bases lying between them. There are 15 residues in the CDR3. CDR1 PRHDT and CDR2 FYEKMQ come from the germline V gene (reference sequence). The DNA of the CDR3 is TGTGCCAGCAGCTTTAGGGAATCCTATAATTCACCCCTCCACTTT. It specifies CASSFRESYNSPLHF.

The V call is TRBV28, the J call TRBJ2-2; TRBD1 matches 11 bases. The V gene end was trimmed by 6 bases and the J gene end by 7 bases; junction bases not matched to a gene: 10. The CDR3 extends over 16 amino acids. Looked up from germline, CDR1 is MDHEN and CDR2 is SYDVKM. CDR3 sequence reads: CASSGPGQGVDGELFF. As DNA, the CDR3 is TGTGCCAGCAGCGGACCGGGACAGGGGGTGGACGGGGAGCTGTTTTTT.

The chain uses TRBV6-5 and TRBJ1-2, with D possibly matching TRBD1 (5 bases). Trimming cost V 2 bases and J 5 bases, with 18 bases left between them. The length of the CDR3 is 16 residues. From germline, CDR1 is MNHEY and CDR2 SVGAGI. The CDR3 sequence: CASSYQGASAAYGYTF. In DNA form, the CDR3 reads TGTGCCAGCAGTTACCAGGGCGCCTCCGCTGCTTATGGCTACACCTTC.

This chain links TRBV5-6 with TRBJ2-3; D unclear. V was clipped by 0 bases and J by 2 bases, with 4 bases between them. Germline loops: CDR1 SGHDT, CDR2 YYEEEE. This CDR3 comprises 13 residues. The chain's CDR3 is CASSLEYTDTQYF. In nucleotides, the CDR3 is TGTGCCAGCAGCTTGGAATACACAGATACGCAGTATTTT.

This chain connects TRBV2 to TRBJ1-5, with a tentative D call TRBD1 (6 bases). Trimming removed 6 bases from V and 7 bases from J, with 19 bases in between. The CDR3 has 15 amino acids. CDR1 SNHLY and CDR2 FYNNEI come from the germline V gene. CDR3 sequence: CASSGNLGAGQPQHF. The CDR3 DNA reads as TGTGCCAGCAGCGGAAACCTGGGGGCAGGGCAGCCCCAGCATTTT.

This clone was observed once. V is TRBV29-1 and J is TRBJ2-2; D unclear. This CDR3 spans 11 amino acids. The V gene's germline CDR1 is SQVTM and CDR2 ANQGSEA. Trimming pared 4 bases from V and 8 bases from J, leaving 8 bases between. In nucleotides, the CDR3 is TGCAGCGTTGGATCAGCGGGGGAGCTGTTTTTT. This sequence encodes CSVGSAGELFF.

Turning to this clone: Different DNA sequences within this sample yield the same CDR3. The CDR3 DNA reads as TGTGCCAGCAGCCCCAGTACAGATACGCAGTATTTT. Its protein is CASSPSTDTQYF. The chain combines TRBV11-2 with TRBJ2-3; D gene ambiguous. V gave up 5 bases and J gave up 3 bases, with 6 bases separating them. The germline V gene encodes CDR1 SGHAT and CDR2 FQNNGV. The CDR3 sequence is 12 residues long.

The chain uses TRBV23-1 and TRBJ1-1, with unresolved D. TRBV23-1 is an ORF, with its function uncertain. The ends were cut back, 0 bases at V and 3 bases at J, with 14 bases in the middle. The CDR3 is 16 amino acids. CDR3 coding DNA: TGCGCCAGCAGTCAATCCTACGGAAACCCCCACACTGAAGCTTTCTTT. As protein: CASSQSYGNPHTEAFF.

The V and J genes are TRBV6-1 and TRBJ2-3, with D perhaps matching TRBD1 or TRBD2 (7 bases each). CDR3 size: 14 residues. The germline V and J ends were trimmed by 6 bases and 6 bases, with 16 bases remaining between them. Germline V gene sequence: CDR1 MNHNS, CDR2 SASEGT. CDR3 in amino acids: CASRELATGDTQYF. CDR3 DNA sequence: TGTGCCAGCAGGGAACTAGCGACAGGGGATACGCAGTATTTT.

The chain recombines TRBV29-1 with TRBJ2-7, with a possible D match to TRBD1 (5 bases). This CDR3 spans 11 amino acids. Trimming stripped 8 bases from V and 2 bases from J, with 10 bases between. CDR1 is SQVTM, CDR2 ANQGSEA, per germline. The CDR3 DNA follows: TGCAGCATACAGGAAACCTACGAGCAGTACTTC. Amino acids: CSIQETYEQYF.

CDR3 amino acids: CASSGRTGRDTEAFF. The CDR3 DNA sequence: TGTGCCAGCAGTGGGAGGACAGGCCGAGACACTGAAGCTTTCTTT. The V and J genes are TRBV6-1 and TRBJ1-1, with 7 bases matching TRBD1. Germline V lookup: CDR1 MNHNS, CDR2 SASEGT. Trimming at V came to 4 bases and at J to 3 bases, leaving 8 bases not matched to a gene. The CDR3 sequence is 15 residues long.

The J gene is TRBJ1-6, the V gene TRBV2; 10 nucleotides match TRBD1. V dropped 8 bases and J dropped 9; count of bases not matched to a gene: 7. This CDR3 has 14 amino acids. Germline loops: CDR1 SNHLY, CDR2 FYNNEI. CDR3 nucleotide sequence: TGTGCCAGCCAACCGGGACAGGGGACTTCACCCCTCCACTTT. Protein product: CASQPGQGTSPLHF.

The CDR3 reads CASSLGPETQYF. Written as DNA, the CDR3 is TGTGCCAGCAGCCTGGGGCCGGAGACCCAGTACTTC. The chain joins TRBV7-2 to TRBJ2-5, with a possible D match to TRBD1 (5 bases). The V end was cut by 5 bases, the J end by 5 bases, with 9 bases between. The CDR3 covers 12 residues. In germline, CDR1 is SGHTA, CDR2 FQGNSA.

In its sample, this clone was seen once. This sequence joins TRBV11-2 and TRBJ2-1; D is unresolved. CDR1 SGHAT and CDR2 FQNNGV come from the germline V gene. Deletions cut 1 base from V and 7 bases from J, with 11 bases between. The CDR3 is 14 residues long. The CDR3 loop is CASSLGQIGNEQFF. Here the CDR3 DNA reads TGTGCCAGCAGCTTAGGGCAGATCGGGAATGAGCAGTTCTTC.

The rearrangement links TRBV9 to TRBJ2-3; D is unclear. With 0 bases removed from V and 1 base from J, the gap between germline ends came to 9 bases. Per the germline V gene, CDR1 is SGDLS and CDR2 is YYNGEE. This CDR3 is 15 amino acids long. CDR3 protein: CASSVDQTRTDTQYF. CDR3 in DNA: TGTGCCAGCAGCGTAGACCAGACCCGCACAGATACGCAGTATTTT.